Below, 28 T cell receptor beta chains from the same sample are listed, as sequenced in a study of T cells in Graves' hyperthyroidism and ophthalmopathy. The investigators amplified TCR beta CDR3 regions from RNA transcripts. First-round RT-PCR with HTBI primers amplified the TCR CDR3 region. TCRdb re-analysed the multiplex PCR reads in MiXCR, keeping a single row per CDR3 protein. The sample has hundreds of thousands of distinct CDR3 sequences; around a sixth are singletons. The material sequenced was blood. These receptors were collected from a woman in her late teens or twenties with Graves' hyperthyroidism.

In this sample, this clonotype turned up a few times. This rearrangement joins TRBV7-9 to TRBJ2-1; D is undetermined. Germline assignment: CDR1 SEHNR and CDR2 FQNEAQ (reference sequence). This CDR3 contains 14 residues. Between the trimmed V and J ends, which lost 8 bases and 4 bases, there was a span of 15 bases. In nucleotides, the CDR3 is TGTGCCAGCGACCGCGGCTTAGGGTACAATGAGCAGTTCTTC. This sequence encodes CASDRGLGYNEQFF.

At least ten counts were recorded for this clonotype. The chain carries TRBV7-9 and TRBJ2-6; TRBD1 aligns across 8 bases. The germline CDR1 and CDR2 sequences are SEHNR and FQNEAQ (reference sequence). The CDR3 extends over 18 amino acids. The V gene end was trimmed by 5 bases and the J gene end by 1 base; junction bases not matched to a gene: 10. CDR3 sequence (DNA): TGTGCCAGCAGCCCATGGGGGACAGGCAGATCTGGGGCCAACGTCCTGACTTTC. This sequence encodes CASSPWGTGRSGANVLTF.

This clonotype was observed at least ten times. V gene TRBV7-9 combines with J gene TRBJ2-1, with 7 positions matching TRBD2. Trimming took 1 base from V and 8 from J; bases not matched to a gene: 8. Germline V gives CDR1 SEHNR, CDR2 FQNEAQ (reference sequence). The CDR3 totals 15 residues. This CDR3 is CASSLGAPAGDEQFF. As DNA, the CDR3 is TGTGCCAGCAGCTTAGGGGCCCCGGCGGGGGATGAGCAGTTCTTC.

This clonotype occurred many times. CDR3 nucleotides: TGTGCCAGCACCCTCGGACAGGGGAAAGAGACCCAGTACTTC. Amino acid sequence: CASTLGQGKETQYF. The rearrangement uses TRBV12-3 or TRBV12-4 and TRBJ2-5, with 9 bases aligning to TRBD1. The V segment lost 7 bases and the J segment 3 bases; nucleotides outside the gene matches: 6. This CDR3 contains 14 residues.

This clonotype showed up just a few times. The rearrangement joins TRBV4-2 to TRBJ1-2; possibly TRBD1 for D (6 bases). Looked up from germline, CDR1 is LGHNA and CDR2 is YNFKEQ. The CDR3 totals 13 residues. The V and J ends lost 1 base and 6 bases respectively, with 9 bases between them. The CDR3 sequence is CASSQAYRDGYTF. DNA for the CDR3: TGTGCCAGCAGCCAAGCGTACAGGGATGGCTACACCTTC.

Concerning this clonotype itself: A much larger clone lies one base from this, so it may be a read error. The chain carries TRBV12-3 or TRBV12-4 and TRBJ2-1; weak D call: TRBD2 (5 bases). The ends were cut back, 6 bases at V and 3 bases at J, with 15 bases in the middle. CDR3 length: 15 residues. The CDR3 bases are TGTGCCAGCAGGTCCGAGAGGGAAGGCTACAATGAGCAGTTCTTC. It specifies CASRSEREGYNEQFF.

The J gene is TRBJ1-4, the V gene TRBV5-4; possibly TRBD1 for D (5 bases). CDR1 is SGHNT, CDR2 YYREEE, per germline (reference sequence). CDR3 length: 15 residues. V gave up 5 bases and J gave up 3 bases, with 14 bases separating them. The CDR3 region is CASRTVRRANEKLFF. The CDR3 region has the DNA TGTGCCAGCAGGACAGTGAGAAGGGCTAATGAAAAACTGTTTTTT.

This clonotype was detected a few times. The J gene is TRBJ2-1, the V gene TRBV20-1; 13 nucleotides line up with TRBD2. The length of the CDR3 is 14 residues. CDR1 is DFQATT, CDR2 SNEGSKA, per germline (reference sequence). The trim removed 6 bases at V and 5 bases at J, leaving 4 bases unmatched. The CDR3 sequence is CSAGTSGKHNEQFF. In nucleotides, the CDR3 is TGCAGTGCCGGGACTAGCGGGAAACACAATGAGCAGTTCTTC.

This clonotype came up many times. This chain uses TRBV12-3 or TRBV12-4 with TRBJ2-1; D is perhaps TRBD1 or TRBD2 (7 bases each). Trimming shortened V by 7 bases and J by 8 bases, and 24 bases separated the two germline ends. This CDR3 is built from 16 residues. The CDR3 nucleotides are TGTGCCAGCACCAGGGGGGGTCAGGTATGGGTGGATGAGCAGTTCTTC. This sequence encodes CASTRGGQVWVDEQFF.

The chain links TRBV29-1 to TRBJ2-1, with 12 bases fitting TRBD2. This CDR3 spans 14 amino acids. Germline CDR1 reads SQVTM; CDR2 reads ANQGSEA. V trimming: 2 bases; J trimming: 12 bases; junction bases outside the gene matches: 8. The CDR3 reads CSVEPGASGGGQFF. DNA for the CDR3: TGCAGCGTTGAACCCGGAGCTAGCGGGGGGGGGCAGTTCTTC.

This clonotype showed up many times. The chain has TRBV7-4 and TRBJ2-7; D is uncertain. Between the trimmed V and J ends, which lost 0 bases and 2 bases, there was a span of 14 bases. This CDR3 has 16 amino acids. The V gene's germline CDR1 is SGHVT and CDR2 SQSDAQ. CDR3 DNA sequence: TGTGCCAGCAGCTTAGCGTTTTATGTAATCGCCTACGAGCAGTACTTC. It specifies CASSLAFYVIAYEQYF.

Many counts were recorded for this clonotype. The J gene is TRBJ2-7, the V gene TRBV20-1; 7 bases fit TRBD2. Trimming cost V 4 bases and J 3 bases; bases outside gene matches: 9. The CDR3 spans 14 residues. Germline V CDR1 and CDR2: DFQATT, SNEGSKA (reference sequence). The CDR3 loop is CSATGPGLIYEQYF. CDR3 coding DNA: TGCAGTGCTACAGGTCCGGGACTAATCTACGAGCAGTACTTC.

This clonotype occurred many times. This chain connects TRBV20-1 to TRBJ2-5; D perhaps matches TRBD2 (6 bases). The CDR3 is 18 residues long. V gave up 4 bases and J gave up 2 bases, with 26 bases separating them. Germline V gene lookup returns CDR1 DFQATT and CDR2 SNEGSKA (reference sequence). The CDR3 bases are TGCAGTGCTACAAACCAAAGGAGGGACTGGGGTTTACAAGAGACCCAGTACTTC. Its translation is CSATNQRRDWGLQETQYF.

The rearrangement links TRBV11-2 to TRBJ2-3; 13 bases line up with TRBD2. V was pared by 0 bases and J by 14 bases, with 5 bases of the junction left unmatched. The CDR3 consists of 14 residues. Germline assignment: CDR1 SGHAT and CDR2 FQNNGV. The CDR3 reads CASSLELAGGLPYF. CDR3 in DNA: TGTGCCAGCAGCTTAGAACTAGCGGGAGGGCTCCCGTATTTT.

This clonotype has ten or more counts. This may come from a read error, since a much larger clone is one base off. In DNA form, the CDR3 reads TGTGCCAGCAGCGTAGGGGCAGATACGCAGTATTTT. This encodes CASSVGADTQYF. This chain joins TRBV9 and TRBJ2-3; no definite D call. The CDR3 consists of 12 residues. Trimming cost V 0 bases and J 4 bases, with 3 bases left between them. Germline assignment: CDR1 SGDLS and CDR2 YYNGEE.

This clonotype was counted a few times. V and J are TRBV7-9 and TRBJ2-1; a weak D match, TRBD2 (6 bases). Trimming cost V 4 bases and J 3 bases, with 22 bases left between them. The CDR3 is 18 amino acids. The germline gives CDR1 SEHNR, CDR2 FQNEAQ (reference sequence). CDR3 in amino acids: CASSSDGVAGRGYNEQFF. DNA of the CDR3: TGTGCCAGCAGCTCCGACGGGGTGGCGGGACGGGGCTACAATGAGCAGTTCTTC.

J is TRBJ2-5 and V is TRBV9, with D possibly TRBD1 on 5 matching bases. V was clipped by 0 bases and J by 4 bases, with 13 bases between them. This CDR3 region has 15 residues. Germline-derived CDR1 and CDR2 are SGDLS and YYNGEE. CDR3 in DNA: TGTGCCAGCAGCGTAGGTCAGGGTACAGGAGAGACCCAGTACTTC. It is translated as CASSVGQGTGETQYF.

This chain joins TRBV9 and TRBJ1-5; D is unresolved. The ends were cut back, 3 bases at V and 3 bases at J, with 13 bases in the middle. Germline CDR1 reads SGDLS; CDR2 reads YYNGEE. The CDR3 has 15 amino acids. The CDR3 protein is CASSAEGRINQPQHF. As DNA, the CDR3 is TGTGCCAGCAGCGCCGAAGGACGGATCAATCAGCCCCAGCATTTT.

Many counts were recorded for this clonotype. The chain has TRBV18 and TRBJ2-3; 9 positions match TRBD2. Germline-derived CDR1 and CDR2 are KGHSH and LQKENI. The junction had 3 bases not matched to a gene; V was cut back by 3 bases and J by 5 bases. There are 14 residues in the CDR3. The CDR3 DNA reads TGTGCCAGCTCACCTAGCGGGGGAGGAGATACGCAGTATTTT. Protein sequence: CASSPSGGGDTQYF.

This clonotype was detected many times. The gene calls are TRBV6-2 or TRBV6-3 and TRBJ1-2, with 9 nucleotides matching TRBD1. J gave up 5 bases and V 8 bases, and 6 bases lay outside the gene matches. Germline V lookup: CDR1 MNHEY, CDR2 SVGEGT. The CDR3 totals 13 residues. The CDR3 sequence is CASGGQGHYGYTF. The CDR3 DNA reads TGTGCCAGCGGGGGACAGGGTCATTATGGCTACACCTTC.

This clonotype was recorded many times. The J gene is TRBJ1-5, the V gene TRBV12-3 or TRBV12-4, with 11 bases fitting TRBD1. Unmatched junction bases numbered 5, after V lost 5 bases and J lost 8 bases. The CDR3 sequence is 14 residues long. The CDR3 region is CASSRTGGWEPQHF. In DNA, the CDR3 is TGTGCCAGCAGTAGGACAGGGGGCTGGGAGCCCCAGCATTTT.

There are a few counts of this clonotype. The CDR3 spells CASSALGSLNEKLFF. Here the CDR3 DNA reads TGTGCCAGCAGCGCCCTCGGGTCTCTTAATGAAAAACTGTTTTTT. The chain uses TRBV5-5 and TRBJ1-4, with D hard to call. CDR1 and CDR2 from the germline V gene are SGHKS and YYEKEE (reference sequence). This CDR3 has 15 residues. V gave up 4 bases and J gave up 4 bases, with 14 bases separating them.

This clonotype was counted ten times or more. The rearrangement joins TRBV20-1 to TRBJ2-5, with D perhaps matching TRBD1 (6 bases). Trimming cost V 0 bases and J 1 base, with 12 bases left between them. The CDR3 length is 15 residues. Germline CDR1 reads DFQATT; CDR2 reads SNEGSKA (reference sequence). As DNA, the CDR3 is TGCAGTGCTAGAGATCAACTGGGGGCCCAAGAGACCCAGTACTTC. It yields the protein CSARDQLGAQETQYF.

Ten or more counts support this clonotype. CDR3 protein: CSVDSGKGPYNEQFF. In DNA, the CDR3 is TGCAGCGTTGACAGCGGGAAGGGGCCTTACAATGAGCAGTTCTTC. This sequence joins TRBV29-1 and TRBJ2-1, with 7 bases fitting TRBD2. The V gene end was trimmed by 3 bases and the J gene end by 4 bases; junction bases not matched to a gene: 9. CDR3 length: 15 residues. Germline V gives CDR1 SQVTM, CDR2 ANQGSEA.

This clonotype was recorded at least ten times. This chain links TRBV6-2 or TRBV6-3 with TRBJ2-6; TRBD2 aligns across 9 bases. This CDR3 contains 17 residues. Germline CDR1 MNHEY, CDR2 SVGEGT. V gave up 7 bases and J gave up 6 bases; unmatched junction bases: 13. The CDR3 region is CASNSGGGVGVANVLTF. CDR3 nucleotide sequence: TGTGCCAGCAACTCGGGCGGGGGGGTTGGAGTGGCCAACGTCCTGACTTTC.

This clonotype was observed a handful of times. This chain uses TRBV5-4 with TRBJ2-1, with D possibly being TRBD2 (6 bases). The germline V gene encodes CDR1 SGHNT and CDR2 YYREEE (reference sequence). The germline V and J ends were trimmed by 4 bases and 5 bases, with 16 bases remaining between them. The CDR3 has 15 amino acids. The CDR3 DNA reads TGTGCCAGCAGCCCGGTGGGGGGAGTCAACAATGAGCAGTTCTTC. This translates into CASSPVGGVNNEQFF.

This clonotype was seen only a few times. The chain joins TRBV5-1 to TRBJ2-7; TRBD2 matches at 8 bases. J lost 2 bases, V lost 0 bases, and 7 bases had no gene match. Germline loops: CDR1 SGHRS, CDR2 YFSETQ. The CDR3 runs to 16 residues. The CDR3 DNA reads TGCGCCAGCAGCTTGGGATCAAGCGGGGGCCCCTACGAGCAGTACTTC. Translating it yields CASSLGSSGGPYEQYF.

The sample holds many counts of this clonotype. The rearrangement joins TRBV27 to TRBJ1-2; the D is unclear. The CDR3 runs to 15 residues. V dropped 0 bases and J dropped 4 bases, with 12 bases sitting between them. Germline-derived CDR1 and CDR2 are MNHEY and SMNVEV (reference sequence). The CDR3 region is CASSLSGPKPYGYTF. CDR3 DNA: TGTGCCAGCAGTTTATCAGGTCCCAAACCCTATGGCTACACCTTC.